This passage covers 20 T cell receptor beta chains from one sample sequenced in a study of T cell responses to AZD1222 COVID-19 vaccine. This table comes from immunoSEQ multiplex PCR, and its TCRdb copy is limited to in-frame clones, with some not included. The data hold some 150,000 clones, with approximately 92% observed a single time. The sequenced sample was peripheral blood, obtained 28 days after the second AZD1222 dose. The source is an adult who received the AZD1222 COVID-19 vaccine.

The CDR3 DNA follows: TGCGCCAGCAGCTTGGGACCCAGGGGGCGGGCCGGGGAGCTGTTTTTT. Encoded protein: CASSLGPRGRAGELFF. This chain connects TRBV5-1 to TRBJ2-2, with 8 bases lining up with TRBD1. The CDR3 runs 16 residues. Per the germline V gene, CDR1 is SGHRS and CDR2 is YFSETQ. The J segment lost 6 bases and the V segment lost 0 bases, leaving 7 bases of the junction unmatched.

The chain links TRBV5-1 to TRBJ2-3; D not resolved. Germline assignment: CDR1 SGHRS and CDR2 YFSETQ. V dropped 2 bases and J dropped 0 bases, with 10 bases sitting between them. The CDR3 spans 15 residues. The DNA of the CDR3 is TGCGCCAGCAGCTTTCGAGGCGGTAGCACAGATACGCAGTATTTT. It yields the protein CASSFRGGSTDTQYF. Complete variable domain (other parts from reference TRBV5-1 and TRBJ2-3): KAGVTQTPRYLIKTRGQQVTLSCSPISGHRSVSWYQQTPGQGLQFLFEYFSETQRNKGNFPGRFSGRQFSNSRSEMNVSTLELGDSALYLCASSFRGGSTDTQYFGPGTRLTVL.

The gene calls are TRBV28 and TRBJ1-5; no definite D call. The CDR3 loop spans 15 amino acids. Trimming stripped 8 bases from V and 2 bases from J, with 16 bases between. Germline lookup yields CDR1 MDHEN and CDR2 SYDVKM. The DNA for the CDR3 is TGTGCCAGCCATGCCGAAGGGATGGGCAATCAGCCCCAGCATTTT. Translation: CASHAEGMGNQPQHF. Variable domain in full (rest from reference TRBV28 and TRBJ1-5): DVKVTQSSRYLVKRTGEKVFLECVQDMDHENMFWYRQDPGLGLRLIYFSYDVKMKEKGDIPEGYSVSREKKERFSLILESASTNQTSMYLCASHAEGMGNQPQHFGDGTRLSIL.

V usage is TRBV11-3 and J usage is TRBJ1-3, with D possibly being TRBD1 (6 bases). The CDR3 spans 16 residues. Deletions cut 5 bases from V and 4 bases from J, with 18 bases between. CDR1 and CDR2 from the germline V gene are SGHNT and YENEEA. The CDR3 spells CASSPMEGDRGNTIYF. The CDR3, as DNA: TGTGCCAGCAGCCCTATGGAGGGGGATCGGGGAAACACCATATATTTT. Drawing the rest from reference TRBV11-3 and TRBJ1-3, the complete variable domain is EAGVVQSPRYKIIEKKQPVAFWCNPISGHNTLYWYLQNLGQGPELLIRYENEEAVDDSQLPKDRFSAERLKGVDSTLKIQPAELGDSAVYLCASSPMEGDRGNTIYFGEGSWLTVV.

The count of this clone is one. This chain uses TRBV29-1 with TRBJ2-1; D is perhaps TRBD2 (6 bases). CDR3 length equals 14 residues. Germline V lookup: CDR1 SQVTM, CDR2 ANQGSEA. With 6 bases removed from V and 7 bases from J, the gap between germline ends came to 19 bases. The CDR3 here is CSVREDAGNNEQFF. In DNA, the CDR3 is TGCAGCGTGAGGGAGGACGCGGGAAATAATGAGCAGTTCTTC.

The rearrangement uses TRBV13 and TRBJ1-2, with a weak D call TRBD1 (6 bases). Germline CDR1 and CDR2: PRHDT and FYEKMQ (reference sequence). V was clipped by 0 bases and J by 4 bases, with 12 bases between them. The CDR3 has 15 residues. The CDR3 region has the DNA TGTGCCAGCAGCTTAGGGTCTACAGGGTTCTATGGCTACACCTTC. Translating it yields CASSLGSTGFYGYTF. Supplemented by reference TRBV13 and TRBJ1-2, the full variable domain reads AAGVIQSPRHLIKEKRETATLKCYPIPRHDTVYWYQQGPGQDPQFLISFYEKMQSDKGSIPDRFSAQQFSDYHSELNMSSLELGDSALYFCASSLGSTGFYGYTFGSGTRLTVV.

The rearrangement joins TRBV10-3 to TRBJ2-3, with a weak D call TRBD2 (6 bases). Per germline, CDR1 ENHRY and CDR2 SYGVKD. V gave up 2 bases and J gave up 9 bases, with 15 bases separating them. The CDR3 consists of 14 residues. The CDR3 sequence: CAISETSTDTTQYF. As DNA, the CDR3 is TGTGCCATCAGTGAGACTAGCACAGATACGACGCAGTATTTT.

This clone is a singleton in its sample. This chain uses TRBV28 with TRBJ1-2; no clear D gene. The CDR3 runs to 14 residues. Germline V gene sequence: CDR1 MDHEN, CDR2 SYDVKM. The ends were cut back, 7 bases at V and 7 bases at J, with 19 bases in the middle. The CDR3 DNA is TGTGCCAGCATCCCGGCCCCTCCGGGGATTGGCTACACCTTC. Protein product: CASIPAPPGIGYTF.

This chain uses TRBV4-1 with TRBJ2-3; D is undetermined. The CDR3 has 16 amino acids. V was shortened by 3 bases and J by 0 bases, with 13 bases between the two germline ends. Germline V gene sequence: CDR1 MGHRA, CDR2 YSYEKL. This CDR3 is CASSQDPIGSTDTQYF. The CDR3 DNA sequence: TGCGCCAGCAGCCAGGACCCGATCGGGAGCACAGATACGCAGTATTTT.

This chain uses TRBV19 with TRBJ1-2; a weak D match, TRBD1 (5 bases). The germline CDR1 and CDR2 sequences are LNHDA and SQIVND (reference sequence). Between the trimmed V and J ends, which lost 4 bases and 0 bases, there was a span of 15 bases. The CDR3 contains 16 residues. This CDR3 reads CASSTLMGEPNYGYTF. In DNA, the CDR3 is TGTGCCAGTAGTACCCTAATGGGGGAACCTAACTATGGCTACACCTTC.

The chain links TRBV7-6 to TRBJ2-3; either TRBD1 or TRBD2 may supply D (5 bases each). Germline V CDR1 and CDR2: SGHVS, FNYEAQ. Between the trimmed V and J ends, which lost 6 bases and 2 bases, there was a span of 15 bases. The CDR3 has 15 residues. Written as DNA, the CDR3 is TGTGCCAGCAGTCCAGCTGGGGGATACACAGATACGCAGTATTTT. Encoded protein: CASSPAGGYTDTQYF.

The chain has TRBV27 and TRBJ2-3; 8 bases match TRBD2. The CDR3 runs to 17 residues. The V and J ends lost 0 bases and 3 bases, in that order; junction bases with no gene match: 8. CDR1 is MNHEY, CDR2 SMNVEV, per germline (reference sequence). CDR3 in amino acids: CASSLSSAGGRTDTQYF. The CDR3 DNA follows: TGTGCCAGCAGTTTATCGTCGGCGGGAGGAAGGACAGATACGCAGTATTTT.

The chain employs TRBV5-8 and TRBJ2-3; 7 bases align to TRBD2. Germline CDR1 and CDR2: SGHTS and YDEGEE. This CDR3 is 13 amino acids long. The V segment lost 4 bases and the J segment 5 bases; nucleotides outside the gene matches: 4. The chain's CDR3 is CASSRLALDTQYF. The DNA for the CDR3 is TGTGCCAGCAGCCGACTAGCCCTAGATACGCAGTATTTT.

V and J are TRBV11-2 and TRBJ2-5; TRBD1 matches at 8 bases. The CDR3 runs 13 residues. CDR1 is SGHAT, CDR2 FQNNGV, per germline. Trimming removed 5 bases from V and 8 bases from J; junction bases left unmatched: 7. The DNA for the CDR3 is TGTGCCAGCAGCCCCCAGGACAGGGTCACCCAGTACTTC. Protein: CASSPQDRVTQYF.

The chain joins TRBV6-6 to TRBJ2-3, with 7 bases that match TRBD2. Germline lookup yields CDR1 MNHNY and CDR2 SVGAGI (reference sequence). Trimming took 5 bases from V and 0 from J; bases not matched to a gene: 17. The CDR3 consists of 19 residues. The CDR3, as DNA: TGTGCCAGCAGTCCATTCTTTGCGGGAGTAGGCACTAGCACAGATACGCAGTATTTT. Translated, it gives CASSPFFAGVGTSTDTQYF.

The genes are TRBV16 and TRBJ1-2; D is uncertain. The CDR3 is made up of 14 amino acids. CDR1 and CDR2 (germline): KGHSY, FQNENV. Between the trimmed V and J ends, which lost 0 bases and 3 bases, there was a span of 8 bases. The CDR3 DNA is TGTGCCAGCAGCCAATCGCCAGACGACTATGGCTACACCTTC. This encodes CASSQSPDDYGYTF.

This chain uses TRBV18 with TRBJ2-7; 8 nucleotides match TRBD2. Trimming removed 2 bases from V and 4 bases from J; junction bases left unmatched: 16. The germline V gene has CDR1 KGHSH and CDR2 LQKENI. There are 18 residues in the CDR3. In DNA, the CDR3 is TGTGCCAGCTCACCAATCGATGGGTCGGCGGGGGGCAAGTACGAGCAGTACTTC. It specifies CASSPIDGSAGGKYEQYF.

The chain has TRBV30 and TRBJ2-3, with a possible D match to TRBD1 (5 bases). The V gene's germline CDR1 is GTSNPN and CDR2 SVGIG (reference sequence). The V gene lost 3 bases and the J gene lost 2 bases, with 9 bases spanning the gap. This CDR3 has 13 amino acids. This CDR3 is CAWRGLDTDTQYF. In DNA form, the CDR3 reads TGTGCCTGGAGGGGGCTTGACACAGATACGCAGTATTTT.

V and J are TRBV18 and TRBJ2-7; TRBD1 or TRBD2 may be the D gene (5 bases each). The CDR3 loop spans 14 amino acids. Trimming pared 3 bases from V and 0 bases from J, leaving 9 bases between. Germline V CDR1 and CDR2: KGHSH, LQKENI. CDR3 coding DNA: TGTGCCAGCTCACCGGGACCCCTCTCCTACGAGCAGTACTTC. This sequence encodes CASSPGPLSYEQYF.

The chain uses TRBV2 and TRBJ1-2; D gene uncertain. This CDR3 comprises 13 residues. From germline, CDR1 is SNHLY and CDR2 FYNNEI. Trimming cost V 7 bases and J 8 bases, with 17 bases left between them. The DNA of the CDR3 is TGTGCCAGCAAGAGTGAACCGCTGAGCGGCTACACCTTC. Protein product: CASKSEPLSGYTF.